These T cell receptor beta chains were read from a single sample in a study of early T cells in non-severe SARS-CoV-2 infection. In TCRdb, the 5' RACE reads were re-called with MiXCR into one record per CDR3 protein. The sample has about 59,000 distinct CDR3 sequences; under 15% are singletons. The sequenced sample was whole blood. Receptors were obtained from an adult who was a healthcare worker with PCR-confirmed SARS-CoV-2 infection or an uninfected control (not recorded which). The CDR3 runs from the conserved cysteine through the conserved F or W. The D gene is left open where the match is weak. Clone size is not always given. Where it is, it says once, few, many or a class for expanded clones.

D gene	clone size	V gene	J gene	CDR3 DNA	CDR3 protein
NA	NA	TRBV9	TRBJ1-6	TGTGCCAGCAGCGTAGGTACAGGCAATAATTCACCCCTCCACTTT	CASSVGTGNNSPLHF
NA	many	TRBV11-2	TRBJ1-4	TGTGCCAGCAGCGGAATACCGACGGGACCTCCAACTAATGAAAAACTGTTTTTT	CASSGIPTGPPTNEKLFF
TRBD2	NA	TRBV29-1	TRBJ2-5	TGCAGCGTTGATTCGATTAGCGGGGCAAAAGAGACCCAGTACTTC	CSVDSISGAKETQYF
NA	NA	TRBV5-1	TRBJ2-7	TGCGCCAGCAGCCTTACAGCTTTACCCTCCTACGAGCAGTACTTC	CASSLTALPSYEQYF
TRBD2	NA	TRBV20-1	TRBJ2-5	TGCAGTGCAACGGGGGGCCAAGAGACCCAGTACTTC	CSATGGQETQYF
NA	few	TRBV7-9	TRBJ1-5	TGTGCCAGCAGCTTAGAGGGGGGCAATCAGCCCCAGCATTTT	CASSLEGGNQPQHF
NA	many	TRBV2	TRBJ1-1	TGTGCCAGCAGTAACCCCCGGACAGATTGTTTT	CASSNPRTDCF
NA	few	TRBV10-2	TRBJ1-5	TGCGCCAGCAGCCCGAACCTGGGGCAGCCCCAGCATTTT	CASSPNLGQPQHF
TRBD1	NA	TRBV6-1	TRBJ1-1	TGTGCCAGCAGTGAAGCTTATTTAATGCCAGGGGGCAAGGCTGAAGCTTTCTTT	CASSEAYLMPGGKAEAFF
NA	many	TRBV4-3	TRBJ2-5	TGCGCCAGCAGCCTAGTGCGGGGTTTGCGAGAGACCCAGTACTTC	CASSLVRGLRETQYF
NA	NA	TRBV18	TRBJ2-7	TGTGCCAGCTCCACGGGACCGAGTTACGAGCAGTACTTC	CASSTGPSYEQYF
NA	few	TRBV10-3	TRBJ2-1	TGTGCCATCAGTGAGTCACGGCGGGACAATGAGCAGTTCTTC	CAISESRRDNEQFF
NA	NA	TRBV2	TRBJ2-2	TGTGCCAGCAGTGAGGGCCCTGAGGACTCCGGGGAGCTGTTTTTT	CASSEGPEDSGELFF
NA	few	TRBV3-1	TRBJ1-1	TGTGCCAGCAGCCTCGGACAGCGCGAAGCTTTCTTT	CASSLGQREAFF